This T cell receptor beta chain derives from a study of blood T cell repertoires in COVID-19. About the study: Acute and convalescent COVID-19 samples came from the United States, Italy and Spain. PBMCs, B-cell-depleted T cells, or T cells provided the cDNA or gDNA that made up the material.

Germline V gene data show CDR1 as WSHSY and CDR2 as SAAADI. The CDR3 extends over 16 amino acids. V trimming: 7 bases; J trimming: 1 base; junction bases outside the gene matches: 13. This clone was seen a few times. Original analysis: Estimated nucleated cell counts came from reference gene primer amplification. Sequencing was performed with immunoSEQ multiplex PCR; in TCRdb, only in-frame clones are kept and a portion is missing. The DNA was the basis for D and trimming; V, J and clone size are from that table. The table has about 82,000 clones, about 80% seen once. This chain joins TRBV10-2 and TRBJ2-7, with TRBD2 matching over 7 bases. This receptor was identified in a woman between 35 and 50 years old with active or convalescent COVID-19. Sequenced: peripheral blood. The CDR3 sequence is CASTLAVSGNSYEQYF. DNA of the CDR3: TGCGCCAGCACTCTAGCTGTGAGCGGGAATTCCTACGAGCAGTACTTC.